This record looks at one T cell receptor (beta chain) sequence and its context. What it binds is unknown. This specimen belongs to a study of OX40 agonist ivuxolimab in advanced cancers. Across the study: Ivuxolimab, an antibody acting as an agonist of OX40 (CD134), was used to treat patients. Intravenous ivuxolimab at 0.01 to 10 mg/kg was given to patients every 2 weeks. Cohort: around 83% men, mean age approximately 66, aged roughly 23 to 90.

Overall study results and limits: Those patients achieving a partial response at 0.1-3.0 mg/kg showed among the lowest clonal expansion.

The table came from immunoSEQ multiplex PCR; TCRdb's copy has only in-frame clones and leaves some out. The data hold under 25,000 clones, with 84% observed a single time. This TCR was recovered from an adult with an advanced solid tumor such as melanoma, head and neck, liver or kidney cancer. Specimen: CD4+ or CD8+ T cells sorted from blood, collected in a trial of the OX40 agonist ivuxolimab.

The CDR3 sequence is CATAIDGETQYF. The CDR3 DNA reads TGTGCCACCGCAATTGACGGGGAGACCCAGTACTTC. The chain joins TRBV10-3 to TRBJ2-5; no firm D call. Trimming pared 10 bases from V and 5 bases from J, leaving 14 bases between. The germline CDR1 and CDR2 sequences are ENHRY and SYGVKD. This CDR3 spans 12 amino acids.